The TCR beta chain under discussion was sequenced for a study of regulatory T cells in long-lasting Graves disease. At the level of the study: Antithyroid drugs had been given to newly diagnosed Graves' patients for under 3 months.

The time point is: newly diagnosed GD, antithyroid drugs for less than 3 months. RNA from PBMCs was the source of the TCR library. The study, taken as a whole, reports: Relative to new patients (roughly 970), persistent patients exhibited greater sharing of public clonotypes (around 2,800). Persistent disease favored TRBV28, TRBJ1-2 and TRBJ2-5.

Building of the TCR beta libraries involved iRepertoire HTBI primers and Arm-PCR of CDR3 regions. TCRdb independently ran MiXCR on the multiplex PCR reads; one entry per CDR3 protein. The table includes 530,000 or so distinct CDR3 sequences, approximately 16% detected once. Germline V CDR1 and CDR2: SNHLY, FYNNEI. With 4 bases clipped from V and 1 base from J, the junction kept 5 bases outside the gene matches. This CDR3 comprises 18 residues. Of note for this clonotype: The antigen is not known.

The same data also contributed to another study, on T cells in Graves' hyperthyroidism and ophthalmopathy. In that study: During a first-round RT-PCR of the TCR CDR3, the HTBI primer set was used.

The chain uses TRBV2 and TRBJ2-1; 15 positions match TRBD2. This specimen was peripheral blood mononuclear cells (PBMCs), taken at new diagnosis, from a patient treated with antithyroid drugs. The sequence came from a man younger than 35 with Graves disease. CDR3 DNA sequence: TGTGCCAGCAGTGCGGGACTAGCGGGAGGAGTTTCCTACAATGAGCAGTTCTTC. This translates into CASSAGLAGGVSYNEQFF.